This T cell receptor beta chain was observed in a study of type 1 and type 2 diabetes patients. Study outcomes and limitations: Type 2 diabetes and control V and J usage correlated highly, around 0.97.

No donor had another autoimmune disease or recent infection within four weeks. Roughly 9.8 milliliters of peripheral blood were collected from each participant. As concerns this clonotype: What it binds is not known.

The CDR3 is 13 residues long. Trimming removed 0 bases at V and 5 bases at J, with 7 bases between. CDR1 is MNHEY and CDR2 is SVGAGI in the germline V gene. Genomic DNA was the PCR template. A primer set of 30 forward and 13 reverse primers amplified the CDR3. MiXCR was run by TCRdb on the multiplex PCR reads, yielding one entry per CDR3 protein. Of about 250,000 distinct CDR3 sequences listed, more than 40% are singletons. The genes are TRBV6-5 and TRBJ1-2, with D maybe TRBD1 (5 bases). Source material: peripheral blood mononuclear cells (PBMCs). The origin of this receptor is a man between 18 and 29 years old with type 2 diabetes. As DNA, the CDR3 is TGTGCCAGCAGTTACTCGGGGCTTTATGGCTACACCTTC. This translates into CASSYSGLYGYTF.